Listed below are T cell receptor beta chains from one sample, sequenced in a study of OX40 agonist ivuxolimab in advanced cancers. Libraries were prepared by immunoSEQ multiplex PCR; TCRdb keeps only in-frame clonotypes and omits some of them. The data hold about 79,000 clones, with 70% to 85% observed a single time. Here the sequenced sample was CD4+ or CD8+ T cells sorted from blood, taken in a trial of the OX40 agonist ivuxolimab. Receptors originate from an adult with an advanced solid tumor such as melanoma, head and neck, liver or kidney cancer. CDR3s include the opening cysteine and the closing phenylalanine or tryptophan. Fields, in order: CDR3 DNA, CDR3 protein, D gene, J gene, V gene, clone size. The D gene is left open where the match is weak. Expanded clones get a size class; other rows say once, few or many, or leave the size out.

CDR3 DNA: TGTGCCAGCAGCTTTGGCCTAGCGGGACCCGGAGAGCAGTACTTC
CDR3 protein: CASSFGLAGPGEQYF
D gene: TRBD2
J gene: TRBJ2-7
V gene: TRBV5-4
clone size: .

CDR3 DNA: TGCGCCAGCAGCTTAGTAGGACTAGCGCTTACATCTCGCAATGAGCAGTTCTTC
CDR3 protein: CASSLVGLALTSRNEQFF
D gene: TRBD2
J gene: TRBJ2-1
V gene: TRBV5-1
clone size: .

CDR3 DNA: TGTGCCAGCAGCGCCGGACTAGCGGGAGCCCTATCAATAGAGACCCAGTACTTC
CDR3 protein: CASSAGLAGALSIETQYF
D gene: TRBD2
J gene: TRBJ2-5
V gene: TRBV9
clone size: .

CDR3 DNA: TGTGCCAGTAGTCGAGAAACTAGCGCGACTAGCACAGATACGCAGTATTTT
CDR3 protein: CASSRETSATSTDTQYF
D gene: TRBD2
J gene: TRBJ2-3
V gene: TRBV19
clone size: .

CDR3 DNA: TGTGCCAGCAGCTCAACAGGGGACCATGGCTACACCTTC
CDR3 protein: CASSSTGDHGYTF
D gene: TRBD1
J gene: TRBJ1-2
V gene: TRBV13
clone size: .

CDR3 DNA: TGCAGTGCTAGCGAAGGGTACGAGCAGTACTTC
CDR3 protein: CSASEGYEQYF
D gene: .
J gene: TRBJ2-7
V gene: TRBV20-1
clone size: .

CDR3 DNA: TGTGCCAGCAGCTTAATTGAGAGGGACGGCCGTTGGGACATTCAGTACTTC
CDR3 protein: CASSLIERDGRWDIQYF
D gene: .
J gene: TRBJ2-4
V gene: TRBV7-2
clone size: .

CDR3 DNA: TGTGCCAGCAGCCTTAGAGACGACAGAAAAAATGGCTACACCTTC
CDR3 protein: CASSLRDDRKNGYTF
D gene: .
J gene: TRBJ1-2
V gene: TRBV5-6
clone size: .

CDR3 DNA: TGTGCCTGCCGAAAATGGGGGAACACTGAAGCTTTCTTT
CDR3 protein: CACRKWGNTEAFF
D gene: .
J gene: TRBJ1-1
V gene: TRBV30
clone size: .

CDR3 DNA: TGTGCCAGCAGCGCGACAGAAAACTATGGCTACACCTTC
CDR3 protein: CASSATENYGYTF
D gene: .
J gene: TRBJ1-2
V gene: TRBV7-9
clone size: .

CDR3 DNA: TGTGCCAGCAGCGTCCTAGCAAACCAAGAGACCCAGTACTTC
CDR3 protein: CASSVLANQETQYF
D gene: .
J gene: TRBJ2-5
V gene: TRBV5-5
clone size: .

CDR3 DNA: TGTGCCAGCATCACCCCCGCGGGGGATACGCAGTATTTT
CDR3 protein: CASITPAGDTQYF
D gene: .
J gene: TRBJ2-3
V gene: TRBV28
clone size: .

CDR3 DNA: TGTGCCAGCAGTGAAGCTCGACTCGGGGCCAAAAACATTCAGTACTTC
CDR3 protein: CASSEARLGAKNIQYF
D gene: .
J gene: TRBJ2-4
V gene: TRBV2
clone size: .

CDR3 DNA: TGTGCCAGCAGTGCAAACAGGGGATCTAATGAGCAGTTCTTC
CDR3 protein: CASSANRGSNEQFF
D gene: TRBD1
J gene: TRBJ2-1
V gene: TRBV6-6
clone size: .

CDR3 DNA: TGTGCCAGCAGTCCGACAGGGAGAGACTATGGCTACACCTTC
CDR3 protein: CASSPTGRDYGYTF
D gene: TRBD1
J gene: TRBJ1-2
V gene: TRBV28
clone size: .

CDR3 DNA: TGTGCCAGCAGCTACCCCGAGAGGGACACAGATACGCAGTATTTT
CDR3 protein: CASSYPERDTDTQYF
D gene: .
J gene: TRBJ2-3
V gene: TRBV7-2
clone size: .

CDR3 DNA: TGTGCCAGCAGGGGTGCCAGCGGGAGTTCGGCCGGGGAGCTGTTTTTT
CDR3 protein: CASRGASGSSAGELFF
D gene: TRBD2
J gene: TRBJ2-2
V gene: TRBV2
clone size: .

CDR3 DNA: TGTGCCAGCACCCGACCAGGGCGGACCGGGGAGCTGTTTTTT
CDR3 protein: CASTRPGRTGELFF
D gene: .
J gene: TRBJ2-2
V gene: TRBV11-2
clone size: .

CDR3 DNA: TGTGCCAGCAGCCCAGGGAGGGTTGGATCAGTCTTC
CDR3 protein: CASSPGRVGSVF
D gene: TRBD2
J gene: TRBJ2-1
V gene: TRBV6-6
clone size: .

CDR3 DNA: TGTGCCAGCAGACACGGACGCAGGGGTGACTATGGCTACACCTTC
CDR3 protein: CASRHGRRGDYGYTF
D gene: .
J gene: TRBJ1-2
V gene: TRBV7-9
clone size: few

CDR3 DNA: TGTGCCAGCAGCTGGAGACTAGCGGGGTGGGAGGGTCAAGAGACCCAGTACTTC
CDR3 protein: CASSWRLAGWEGQETQYF
D gene: TRBD2
J gene: TRBJ2-5
V gene: TRBV7-2
clone size: once

CDR3 DNA: TGTGCCAGCAGTTACTTAGGGGGAAAATACTCCTACGAGCAGTACTTC
CDR3 protein: CASSYLGGKYSYEQYF
D gene: .
J gene: TRBJ2-7
V gene: TRBV6-5
clone size: few